Reported below is one T cell receptor beta chain. Its antigen is not known. The data stem from a study of response to subunit inactivated influenza vaccine. Notes on the study in general: That few new T cells are recruited by each seasonal influenza vaccination was the authors' suggestion.

Germline lookup yields CDR1 SGHRS and CDR2 YFSETQ. The CDR3 loop spans 13 amino acids. Trimming took off 4 bases at V and 4 bases at J, with 11 bases between the two ends. TCRdb recomputed calls from the RT-PCR reads with MiXCR, one row per CDR3 protein. The table shows over 400,000 distinct CDR3 sequences, with roughly 11% occurring only once. The TCR comes from a man in his forties or fifties who received an inactivated influenza vaccine. The sample in question was PBMCs from blood, obtained around seven weeks after vaccination. This chain joins TRBV5-1 and TRBJ1-1, with a tentative D call TRBD1 (5 bases). CDR3 coding DNA: TGCGCCAGCAGCACGGGGGACCCCACTGAAGCTTTCTTT. It encodes CASSTGDPTEAFF.